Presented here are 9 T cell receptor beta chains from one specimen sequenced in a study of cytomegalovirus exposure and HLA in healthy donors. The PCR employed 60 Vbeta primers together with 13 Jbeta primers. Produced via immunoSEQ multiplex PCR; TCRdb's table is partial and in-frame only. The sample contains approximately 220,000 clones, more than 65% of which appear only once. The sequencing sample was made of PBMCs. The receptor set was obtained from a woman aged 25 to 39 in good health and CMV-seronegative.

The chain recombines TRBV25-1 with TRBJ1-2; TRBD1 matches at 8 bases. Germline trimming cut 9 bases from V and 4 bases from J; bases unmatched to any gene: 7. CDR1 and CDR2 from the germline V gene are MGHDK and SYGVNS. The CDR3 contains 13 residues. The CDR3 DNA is TGTGCCAGTCGACAGGGGTATGGCTATGGCTACACCTTC. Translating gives CASRQGYGYGYTF.

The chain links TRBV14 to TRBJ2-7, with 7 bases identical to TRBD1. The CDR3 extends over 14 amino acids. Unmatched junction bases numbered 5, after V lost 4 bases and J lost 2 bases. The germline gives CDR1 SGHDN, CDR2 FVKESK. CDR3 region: CASSLDRVPYEQYF. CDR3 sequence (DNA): TGTGCCAGCAGCCTAGACAGGGTACCCTACGAGCAGTACTTC.

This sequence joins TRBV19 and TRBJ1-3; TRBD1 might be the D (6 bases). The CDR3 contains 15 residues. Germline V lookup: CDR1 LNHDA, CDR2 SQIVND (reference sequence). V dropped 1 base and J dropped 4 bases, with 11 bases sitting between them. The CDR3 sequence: CASSIGLQGGNTIYF. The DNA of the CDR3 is TGTGCCAGTAGTATAGGTCTACAGGGAGGAAACACCATATATTTT.

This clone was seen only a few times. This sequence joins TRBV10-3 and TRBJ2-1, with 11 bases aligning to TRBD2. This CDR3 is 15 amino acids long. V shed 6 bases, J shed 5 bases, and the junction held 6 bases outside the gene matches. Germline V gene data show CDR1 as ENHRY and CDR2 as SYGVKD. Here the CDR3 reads CAISQTSGNHNEQFF. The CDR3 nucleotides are TGTGCCATCAGCCAGACTAGCGGGAACCACAATGAGCAGTTCTTC.

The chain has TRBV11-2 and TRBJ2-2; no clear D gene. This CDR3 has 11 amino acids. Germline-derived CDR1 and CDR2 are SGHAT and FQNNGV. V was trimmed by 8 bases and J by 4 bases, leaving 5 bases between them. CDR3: CASRVTGELFF. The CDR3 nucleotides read TGTGCCAGCCGAGTCACCGGGGAGCTGTTTTTT. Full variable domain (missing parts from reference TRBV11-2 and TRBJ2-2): EAGVAQSPRYKIIEKRQSVAFWCNPISGHATLYWYQQILGQGPKLLIQFQNNGVVDDSQLPKDRFSAERLKGVDSTLKIQPAKLEDSAVYLCASRVTGELFFGEGSRLTVL.

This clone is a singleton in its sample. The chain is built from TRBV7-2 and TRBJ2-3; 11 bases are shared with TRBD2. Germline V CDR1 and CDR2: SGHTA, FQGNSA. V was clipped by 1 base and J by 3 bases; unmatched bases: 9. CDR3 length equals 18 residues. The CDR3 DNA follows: TGTGCCAGCAGCTTAGATGGGCTAGCGGGAGGTGGGACAGATACGCAGTATTTT. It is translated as CASSLDGLAGGGTDTQYF.

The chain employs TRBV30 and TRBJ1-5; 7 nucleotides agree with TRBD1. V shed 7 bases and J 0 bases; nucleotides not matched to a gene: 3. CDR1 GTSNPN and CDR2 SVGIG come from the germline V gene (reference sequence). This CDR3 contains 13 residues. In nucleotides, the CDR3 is TGTGCCTTGAGGGACAGTAGCAATCAGCCCCAGCATTTT. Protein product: CALRDSSNQPQHF.

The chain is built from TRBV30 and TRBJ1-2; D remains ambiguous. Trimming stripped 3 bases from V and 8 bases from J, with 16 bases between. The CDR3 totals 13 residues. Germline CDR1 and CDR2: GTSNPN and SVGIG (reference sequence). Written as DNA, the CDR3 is TGTGCCTGGAGCGAGGGAGGGCCGGGGGGCTACACCTTC. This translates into CAWSEGGPGGYTF.

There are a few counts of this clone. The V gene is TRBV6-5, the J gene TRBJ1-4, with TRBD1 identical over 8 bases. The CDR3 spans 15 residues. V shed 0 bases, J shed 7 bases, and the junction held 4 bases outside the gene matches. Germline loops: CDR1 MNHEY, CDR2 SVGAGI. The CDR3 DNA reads TGTGCCAGCAGTTACTCCGGGACAGGCGGTGAAAAACTGTTTTTT. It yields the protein CASSYSGTGGEKLFF.